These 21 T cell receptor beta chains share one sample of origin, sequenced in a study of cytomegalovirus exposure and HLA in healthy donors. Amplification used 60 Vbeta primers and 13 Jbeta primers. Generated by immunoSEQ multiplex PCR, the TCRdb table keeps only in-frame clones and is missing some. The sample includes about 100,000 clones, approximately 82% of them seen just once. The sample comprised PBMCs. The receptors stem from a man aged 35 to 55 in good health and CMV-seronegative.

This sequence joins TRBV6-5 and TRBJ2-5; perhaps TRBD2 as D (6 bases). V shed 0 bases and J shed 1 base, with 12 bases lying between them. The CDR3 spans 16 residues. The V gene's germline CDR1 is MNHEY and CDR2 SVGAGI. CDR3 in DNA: TGTGCCAGCAGTTACTCCCCGGGACTCCTCCAAGAGACCCAGTACTTC. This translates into CASSYSPGLLQETQYF.

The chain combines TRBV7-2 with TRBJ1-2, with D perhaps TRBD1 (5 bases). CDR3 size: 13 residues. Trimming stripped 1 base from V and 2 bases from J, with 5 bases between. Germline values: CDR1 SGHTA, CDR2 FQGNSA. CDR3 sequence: CASSLEGNYGYTF. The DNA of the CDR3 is TGTGCCAGCAGCTTAGAGGGGAACTATGGCTACACCTTC.

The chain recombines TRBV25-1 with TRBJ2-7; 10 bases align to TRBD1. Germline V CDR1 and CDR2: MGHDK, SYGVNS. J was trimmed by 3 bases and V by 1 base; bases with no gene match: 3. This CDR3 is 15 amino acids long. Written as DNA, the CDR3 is TGTGCCAGCAGTGAATCCGGGACAGGGGACTACGAGCAGTACTTC. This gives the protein CASSESGTGDYEQYF.

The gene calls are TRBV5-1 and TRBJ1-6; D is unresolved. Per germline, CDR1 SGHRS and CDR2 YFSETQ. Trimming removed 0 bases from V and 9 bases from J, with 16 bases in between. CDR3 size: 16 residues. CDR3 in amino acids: CASSLAAGGLGSPLHF. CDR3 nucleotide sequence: TGCGCCAGCAGCTTGGCAGCCGGAGGGTTAGGTTCACCCCTCCACTTT.

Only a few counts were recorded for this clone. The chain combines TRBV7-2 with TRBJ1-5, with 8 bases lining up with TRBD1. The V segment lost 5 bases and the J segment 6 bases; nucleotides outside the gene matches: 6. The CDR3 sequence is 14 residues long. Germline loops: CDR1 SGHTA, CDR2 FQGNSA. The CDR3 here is CASSTRDRIQPQHF. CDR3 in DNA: TGTGCCAGCAGCACCAGGGACAGGATTCAGCCCCAGCATTTT.

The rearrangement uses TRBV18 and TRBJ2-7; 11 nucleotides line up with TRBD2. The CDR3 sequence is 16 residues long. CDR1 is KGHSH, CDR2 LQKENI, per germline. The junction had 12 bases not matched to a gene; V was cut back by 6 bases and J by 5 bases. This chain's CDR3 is CASSPFLAGGFNEQYF. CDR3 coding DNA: TGTGCCAGCTCCCCATTTTTAGCGGGGGGGTTCAACGAGCAGTACTTC.

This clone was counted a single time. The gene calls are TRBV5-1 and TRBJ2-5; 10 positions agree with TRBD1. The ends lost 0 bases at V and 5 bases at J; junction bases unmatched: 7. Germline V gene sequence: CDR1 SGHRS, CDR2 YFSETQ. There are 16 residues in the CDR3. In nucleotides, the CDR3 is TGCGCCAGCAGCTTGGGGCCGGGACAGGGGATGGAGACCCAGTACTTC. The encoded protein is CASSLGPGQGMETQYF. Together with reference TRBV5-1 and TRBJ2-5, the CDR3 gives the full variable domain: KAGVTQTPRYLIKTRGQQVTLSCSPISGHRSVSWYQQTPGQGLQFLFEYFSETQRNKGNFPGRFSGRQFSNSRSEMNVSTLELGDSALYLCASSLGPGQGMETQYFGPGTRLLVL.

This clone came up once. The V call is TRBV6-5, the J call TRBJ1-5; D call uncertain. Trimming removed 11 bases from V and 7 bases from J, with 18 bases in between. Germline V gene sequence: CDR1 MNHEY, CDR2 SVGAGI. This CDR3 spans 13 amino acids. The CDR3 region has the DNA TGTGCCTCCAGCCGTAGCCCGGGACAGCCCCAGCATTTT. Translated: CASSRSPGQPQHF.

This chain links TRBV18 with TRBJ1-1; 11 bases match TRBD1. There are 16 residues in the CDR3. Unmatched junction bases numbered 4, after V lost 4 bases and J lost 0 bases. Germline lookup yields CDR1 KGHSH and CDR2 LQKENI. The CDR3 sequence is CASSLGTGGMNTEAFF. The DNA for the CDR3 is TGTGCCAGCTCACTGGGGACAGGGGGAATGAACACTGAAGCTTTCTTT.

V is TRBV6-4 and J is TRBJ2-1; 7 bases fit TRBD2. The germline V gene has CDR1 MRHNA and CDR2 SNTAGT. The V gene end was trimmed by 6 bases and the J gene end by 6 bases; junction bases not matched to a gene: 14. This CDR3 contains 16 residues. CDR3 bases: TGTGCCAGCAGCCCCGAGTGGGGGGGAGCTCCCAATGAGCAGTTCTTC. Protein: CASSPEWGGAPNEQFF.

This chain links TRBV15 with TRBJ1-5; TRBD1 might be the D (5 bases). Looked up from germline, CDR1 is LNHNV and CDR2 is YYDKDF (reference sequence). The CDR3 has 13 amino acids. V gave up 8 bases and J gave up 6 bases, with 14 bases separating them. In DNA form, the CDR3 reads TGTGCCACCTGGCAGGGATTCCCTCAGCCCCAGCATTTT. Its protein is CATWQGFPQPQHF.

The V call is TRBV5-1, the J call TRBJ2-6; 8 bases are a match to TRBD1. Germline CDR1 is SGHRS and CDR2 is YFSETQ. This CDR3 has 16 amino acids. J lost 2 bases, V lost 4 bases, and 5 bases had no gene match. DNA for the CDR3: TGCGCCAGCAGCATACGGACAGGGACTGGGGCCAACGTCCTGACTTTC. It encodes CASSIRTGTGANVLTF.

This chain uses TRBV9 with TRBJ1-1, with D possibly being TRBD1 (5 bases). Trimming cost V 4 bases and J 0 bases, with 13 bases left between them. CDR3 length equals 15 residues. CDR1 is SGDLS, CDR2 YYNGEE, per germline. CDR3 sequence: CASSPRGFMNTEAFF. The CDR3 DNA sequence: TGTGCCAGCAGCCCCCGGGGGTTCATGAACACTGAAGCTTTCTTT.

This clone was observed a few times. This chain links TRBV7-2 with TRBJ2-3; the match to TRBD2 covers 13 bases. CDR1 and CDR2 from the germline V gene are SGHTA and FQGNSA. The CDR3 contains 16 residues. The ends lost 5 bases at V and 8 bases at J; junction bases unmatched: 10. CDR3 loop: CASSVGLAGAGGTQYF. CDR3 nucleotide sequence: TGTGCCAGCAGCGTCGGACTAGCGGGGGCCGGGGGTACGCAGTATTTT.

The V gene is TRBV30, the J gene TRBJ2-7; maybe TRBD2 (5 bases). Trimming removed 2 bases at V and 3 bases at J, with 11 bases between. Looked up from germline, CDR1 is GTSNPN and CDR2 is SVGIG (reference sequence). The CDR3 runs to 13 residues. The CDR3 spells CAWSRPGGYEQYF. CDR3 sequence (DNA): TGTGCCTGGAGTAGGCCAGGAGGCTACGAGCAGTACTTC.

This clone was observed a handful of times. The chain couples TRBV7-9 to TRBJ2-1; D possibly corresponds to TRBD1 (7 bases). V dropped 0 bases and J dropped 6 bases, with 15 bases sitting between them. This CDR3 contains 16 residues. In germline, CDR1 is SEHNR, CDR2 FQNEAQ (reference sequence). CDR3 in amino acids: CASSLAPVEGANEQFF. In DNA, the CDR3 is TGTGCCAGCAGCTTAGCCCCCGTGGAGGGGGCCAATGAGCAGTTCTTC.

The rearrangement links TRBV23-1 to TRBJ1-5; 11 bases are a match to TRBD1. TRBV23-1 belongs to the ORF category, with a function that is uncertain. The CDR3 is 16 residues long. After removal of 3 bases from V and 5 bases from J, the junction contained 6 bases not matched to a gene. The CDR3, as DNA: TGCGCCAGCAGTCACTGGGACAGGGGGAGAGATCAGCCCCAGCATTTT. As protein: CASSHWDRGRDQPQHF.

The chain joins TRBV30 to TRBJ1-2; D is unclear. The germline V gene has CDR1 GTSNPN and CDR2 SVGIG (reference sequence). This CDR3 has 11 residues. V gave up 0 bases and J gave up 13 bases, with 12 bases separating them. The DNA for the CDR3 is TGTGCCTGGAGTGTACTAAGCACCACCACCTTC. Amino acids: CAWSVLSTTTF.

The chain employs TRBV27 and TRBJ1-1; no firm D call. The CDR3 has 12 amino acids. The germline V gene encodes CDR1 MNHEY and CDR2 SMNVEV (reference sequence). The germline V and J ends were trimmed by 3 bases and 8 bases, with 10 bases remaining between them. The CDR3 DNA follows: TGTGCCAGCAGTTTCCTCGCCGGGGAAGCTTTCTTT. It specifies CASSFLAGEAFF.

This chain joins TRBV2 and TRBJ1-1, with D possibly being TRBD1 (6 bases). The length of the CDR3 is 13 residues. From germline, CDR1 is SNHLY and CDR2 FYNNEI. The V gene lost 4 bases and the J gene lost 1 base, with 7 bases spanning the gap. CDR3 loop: CASSAGQNTEAFF. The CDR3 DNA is TGTGCCAGCAGTGCGGGACAGAACACTGAAGCTTTCTTT.

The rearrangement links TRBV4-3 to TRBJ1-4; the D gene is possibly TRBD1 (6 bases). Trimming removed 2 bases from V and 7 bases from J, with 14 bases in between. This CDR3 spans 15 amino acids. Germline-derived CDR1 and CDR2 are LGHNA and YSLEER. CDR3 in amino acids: CASSQRGGFVEKLFF. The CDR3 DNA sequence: TGCGCCAGCAGCCAAAGGGGGGGTTTCGTTGAAAAACTGTTTTTT.